These 21 T cell receptor beta chains were all obtained from the same sample, sequenced in a study of PD-1 blockade in classical Hodgkin lymphoma. TCRdb's copy holds only in-frame clones and misses some; the assay was immunoSEQ multiplex PCR. The sample includes some 60,000 clones, 80% to 90% of them seen just once. Each patient experienced a relapse that followed autologous stem cell transplantation, and brentuximab vedotin exposure varied. Here the sequenced sample was peripheral blood mononuclear cells (PBMCs), taken at baseline. These receptors were taken from a human donor with classical Hodgkin lymphoma.

The rearrangement links TRBV6-1 to TRBJ2-5; 8 bases fit TRBD2. The V gene end was trimmed by 3 bases and the J gene end by 5 bases; junction bases not matched to a gene: 8. CDR1 and CDR2 (germline): MNHNS, SASEGT. The CDR3 extends over 15 amino acids. The CDR3 protein is CASSDPSGGRETQYF. Here the CDR3 DNA reads TGTGCCAGCAGTGATCCGTCGGGGGGGAGGGAGACCCAGTACTTC.

V usage is TRBV30 and J usage is TRBJ2-3; a possible D gene is TRBD2 (5 bases). CDR1 and CDR2 from the germline V gene are GTSNPN and SVGIG (reference sequence). Trimming shortened V by 0 bases and J by 6 bases, and 10 bases separated the two germline ends. There are 13 residues in the CDR3. Written as DNA, the CDR3 is TGTGCCTGGAGTGTACGCGAGCGGGATACGCAGTATTTT. It specifies CAWSVRERDTQYF.

This chain links TRBV19 with TRBJ2-7; tentatively, D is TRBD1 (6 bases). The germline V and J ends were trimmed by 4 bases and 0 bases, with 16 bases remaining between them. The CDR3 is 16 residues long. Germline loops: CDR1 LNHDA, CDR2 SQIVND (reference sequence). Here the CDR3 reads CASSTYGGESSYEQYF. CDR3 in DNA: TGTGCCAGTAGTACGTATGGGGGCGAGAGCTCCTACGAGCAGTACTTC.

The chain joins TRBV19 to TRBJ1-5; 7 bases line up with TRBD1. The CDR3 spans 15 residues. V gave up 4 bases and J gave up 4 bases; unmatched junction bases: 7. CDR1 and CDR2 (germline): LNHDA, SQIVND (reference sequence). CDR3 region: CASSTPSGGNQPQHF. Here the CDR3 DNA reads TGTGCCAGTAGTACCCCTTCAGGGGGAAATCAGCCCCAGCATTTT. The variable domain in full, completed from reference TRBV19 and TRBJ1-5, reads DGGITQSPKYLFRKEGQNVTLSCEQNLNHDAMYWYRQDPGQGLRLIYYSQIVNDFQKGDIAEGYSVSREKKESFPLTVTSAQKNPTAFYLCASSTPSGGNQPQHFGDGTRLSIL.

This clone was seen just once. The CDR3 is CAWSVHGWAIAGELFF. For the CDR3, the DNA is TGTGCCTGGAGTGTACACGGTTGGGCCATTGCCGGGGAGCTGTTTTTT. V usage is TRBV30 and J usage is TRBJ2-2; no clear D. With 0 bases removed from V and 6 bases from J, the gap between germline ends came to 17 bases. This CDR3 has 16 residues. Germline CDR1 and CDR2: GTSNPN and SVGIG (reference sequence).

The chain carries TRBV7-6 and TRBJ2-5; D may be TRBD1 (5 bases). The CDR3 extends over 13 amino acids. Trimming took off 1 base at V and 5 bases at J, with 8 bases between the two ends. Germline V gives CDR1 SGHVS, CDR2 FNYEAQ. The CDR3 DNA reads as TGTGCCAGCAGCTTAGAGGGGTGGGAGACCCAGTACTTC. As protein: CASSLEGWETQYF.

This sequence joins TRBV13 and TRBJ1-1; D unresolved. Germline V gene sequence: CDR1 PRHDT, CDR2 FYEKMQ (reference sequence). Trimming took 6 bases from V and 7 from J, leaving 9 bases between them. This CDR3 contains 11 residues. The CDR3 loop reads CASSQNGEAFF. CDR3 nucleotides: TGTGCCAGCAGTCAAAATGGTGAAGCTTTCTTT. The variable domain in full, completed from reference TRBV13 and TRBJ1-1, reads AAGVIQSPRHLIKEKRETATLKCYPIPRHDTVYWYQQGPGQDPQFLISFYEKMQSDKGSIPDRFSAQQFSDYHSELNMSSLELGDSALYFCASSQNGEAFFGQGTRLTVV.

The chain has TRBV5-1 and TRBJ2-5, with unresolved D. Trimming removed 0 bases at V and 3 bases at J, with 9 bases between. Germline CDR1 SGHRS, CDR2 YFSETQ. The CDR3 is 14 amino acids. Written as DNA, the CDR3 is TGCGCCAGCAGCTTGGGGTCTAGGGAAGAGACCCAGTACTTC. Its protein product is CASSLGSREETQYF. Full variable domain (outside the CDR3, taken from reference TRBV5-1 and TRBJ2-5): KAGVTQTPRYLIKTRGQQVTLSCSPISGHRSVSWYQQTPGQGLQFLFEYFSETQRNKGNFPGRFSGRQFSNSRSEMNVSTLELGDSALYLCASSLGSREETQYFGPGTRLLVL.

This chain's CDR3 is CASTRGTRENEQFF. The CDR3 DNA sequence: TGTGCCAGCACCAGGGGGACTAGGGAAAATGAGCAGTTCTTC. The gene calls are TRBV27 and TRBJ2-1, with a possible D match to TRBD2 (8 bases). Germline CDR1 MNHEY, CDR2 SMNVEV (reference sequence). The CDR3 extends over 14 amino acids. V lost 7 bases and J lost 7, with 17 bases in between.

This clone is deemed medium-sized (0.01 to 0.1%). Other nucleotide sequences in the sample specify the same CDR3. The V call is TRBV7-8, the J call TRBJ2-7; D is ambiguous. Looked up from germline, CDR1 is SGHVS and CDR2 is FQNEAQ. This CDR3 comprises 13 residues. The V and J ends lost 3 bases and 3 bases respectively, with 9 bases between them. The DNA for the CDR3 is TGTGCCAGCAGCTTTGGGGTCAGCTACGAGCAGTACTTC. It is translated as CASSFGVSYEQYF. Complete variable domain (other parts from reference TRBV7-8 and TRBJ2-7): GAGVSQSPRYKVAKRGQDVALRCDPISGHVSLFWYQQALGQGPEFLTYFQNEAQLDKSGLPSDRFFAERPEGSVSTLKIQRTQQEDSAVYLCASSFGVSYEQYFGPGTRLTVT.

The CDR3 protein is CSVERVPGSYGYTF. CDR3 DNA: TGCAGCGTTGAAAGGGTGCCGGGGAGCTATGGCTACACCTTC. The chain couples TRBV29-1 to TRBJ1-2; D is unresolved. V was shortened by 2 bases and J by 4 bases, with 14 bases between the two germline ends. This CDR3 comprises 14 residues. Germline CDR1 SQVTM, CDR2 ANQGSEA.

This sequence joins TRBV7-2 and TRBJ1-3; D is undetermined. Per the germline V gene, CDR1 is SGHTA and CDR2 is FQGNSA. CDR3 length: 12 residues. The V end lost 1 base, the J end lost 7 bases, and 5 bases lay between the germline ends. CDR3 loop: CASSLDRNTIYF. Here the CDR3 DNA reads TGTGCCAGCAGCTTAGATCGGAACACCATATATTTT. Variable domain in full (rest from reference TRBV7-2 and TRBJ1-3): GAGVSQSPSNKVTEKGKDVELRCDPISGHTALYWYRQSLGQGLEFLIYFQGNSAPDKSGLPSDRFSAERTGGSVSTLTIQRTQQEDSAVYLCASSLDRNTIYFGEGSWLTVV.

As concerns this clone: At one end, the junction sequence differs from germline, possibly due to a read error. As DNA, the CDR3 is TGTGCCAGTGGTATGGGGGGTCCCTTCTCTGGGGCCAACGTCCTGACTTTC. Translating it yields CASGMGGPFSGANVLTF. V usage is TRBV19 and J usage is TRBJ2-6; maybe TRBD2 (6 bases). This CDR3 contains 17 residues. Germline V gene sequence: CDR1 LNHDA, CDR2 SQIVND (reference sequence).

The chain couples TRBV9 to TRBJ1-1; D ambiguous. The V end lost 0 bases, the J end lost 6 bases, and 9 bases lay between the germline ends. The CDR3 extends over 13 amino acids. The germline V gene has CDR1 SGDLS and CDR2 YYNGEE. The CDR3 region has the DNA TGTGCCAGCAGCGTAGTAGGTTCGGCTGAAGCTTTCTTT. Encoded protein: CASSVVGSAEAFF.

J is TRBJ1-1 and V is TRBV7-9; D unclear. This CDR3 comprises 14 residues. Deletions cut 1 base from V and 0 bases from J, with 6 bases between. Germline V gives CDR1 SEHNR, CDR2 FQNEAQ (reference sequence). The CDR3 here is CASSLVPLNTEAFF. As DNA, the CDR3 is TGTGCCAGCAGCTTAGTCCCCTTGAACACTGAAGCTTTCTTT.

The rearrangement uses TRBV5-4 and TRBJ2-3, with 10 positions matching TRBD2. The CDR3 totals 17 residues. Germline CDR1 SGHNT, CDR2 YYREEE (reference sequence). Trimming removed 4 bases from V and 2 bases from J; junction bases left unmatched: 10. CDR3 DNA sequence: TGTGCCAGCAGCCCTAATCGTCTAGCGGGGGTCACAGATACGCAGTATTTT. Translated: CASSPNRLAGVTDTQYF.

V and J are TRBV4-1 and TRBJ2-7; 7 bases fit TRBD1. Germline CDR1 MGHRA, CDR2 YSYEKL. The trim removed 5 bases at V and 4 bases at J, leaving 8 bases unmatched. The CDR3 is made up of 14 amino acids. The CDR3 region is CASSYPGQIYEQYF. The CDR3 DNA reads as TGCGCCAGCAGCTATCCGGGACAGATATACGAGCAGTACTTC.

The chain is built from TRBV7-2 and TRBJ2-1; D possibly corresponds to TRBD1 (6 bases). Germline V gene data show CDR1 as SGHTA and CDR2 as FQGNSA. V was cut by 3 bases and J by 7 bases, with 7 bases left in between. The CDR3 has 12 residues. The chain's CDR3 is CASSFQGNEQFF. CDR3 sequence (DNA): TGTGCCAGCAGCTTTCAGGGGAATGAGCAGTTCTTC.

The CDR3 region is CASSPRGGPNTEAFF. The CDR3 coding sequence is TGTGCCAGCAGCCCTCGGGGGGGTCCGAACACTGAAGCTTTCTTT. The V gene is TRBV13, the J gene TRBJ1-1; D may be TRBD1 (5 bases). Germline V gene data show CDR1 as PRHDT and CDR2 as FYEKMQ (reference sequence). The CDR3 runs 15 residues. V was trimmed by 5 bases and J by 1 base, leaving 14 bases between them.

The chain links TRBV6-6 to TRBJ1-2; D unclear. CDR1 and CDR2 from the germline V gene are MNHNY and SVGAGI (reference sequence). Trimming took off 1 base at V and 8 bases at J, with 14 bases between the two ends. This CDR3 is 14 amino acids long. CDR3 nucleotide sequence: TGTGCCAGCAGTTACTGGGTGGTCCCAGAAGGCTACACCTTC. Its translation: CASSYWVVPEGYTF.

The rearrangement joins TRBV18 to TRBJ1-5; 9 nucleotides align to TRBD1. Germline V gene data show CDR1 as KGHSH and CDR2 as LQKENI. The length of the CDR3 is 15 residues. The ends lost 4 bases at V and 2 bases at J; junction bases unmatched: 3. The CDR3 sequence is CASSRQGEGNQPQHF. The CDR3 nucleotides read TGTGCCAGCTCACGACAGGGGGAAGGCAATCAGCCCCAGCATTTT.